The 10 T cell receptor beta chains below were found in one sample sequenced in a study of blood T cell repertoires in COVID-19. Assay: immunoSEQ multiplex PCR; the TCRdb copy retains only in-frame clones and omits some. The sample includes more than 150,000 clones, approximately 78% of them seen just once. Input material: peripheral blood. The receptors stem from a woman of 80 years or more with active or convalescent COVID-19.

Here the CDR3 reads CASSVGTTNYEQYF. For the CDR3, the DNA is TGTGCCAGCAGCGTCGGGACAACCAATTACGAGCAGTACTTC. The chain has TRBV9 and TRBJ2-7; TRBD1 is a possible D gene (6 bases). V was pared by 2 bases and J by 4 bases, with 13 bases between. The CDR3 is made up of 14 amino acids. In germline, CDR1 is SGDLS, CDR2 YYNGEE.

V and J are TRBV23-1 and TRBJ2-1, with 13 bases that match TRBD2. TRBV23-1 is annotated as an ORF whose role is uncertain. This CDR3 comprises 19 residues. V lost 6 bases to trimming and J lost 2 bases; unmatched junction nucleotides: 13. CDR3 sequence (DNA): TGCGCCAGCAGCCGCACCCTGGGGACTAGCGGGACCGCCTACAATGAGCAGTTCTTC. It specifies CASSRTLGTSGTAYNEQFF.

The rearrangement joins TRBV28 to TRBJ2-7; 7 nucleotides agree with TRBD1. Trimming cost V 4 bases and J 8 bases; bases outside gene matches: 11. This CDR3 is 14 amino acids long. Germline V lookup: CDR1 MDHEN, CDR2 SYDVKM. The CDR3 here is CASSSGTAKTQQYF. The CDR3 nucleotides are TGTGCCAGCAGTTCGGGGACAGCCAAGACCCAGCAGTACTTC.

The V and J genes are TRBV3-1 (or the pseudogene TRBV3-2) and TRBJ2-2, with D possibly TRBD1 on 6 matching bases. The CDR3 consists of 14 residues. V dropped 8 bases and J dropped 7 bases, with 17 bases sitting between them. Germline V gives CDR1 LGHDT, CDR2 YNNKEL (reference sequence). CDR3 in DNA: TGTGCCAGCCACCAGAACAGGGCAGGCGGGGAGCTGTTTTTT. Its translation is CASHQNRAGGELFF.

This clone was counted once. The V call is TRBV5-4, the J call TRBJ2-3; 11 bases fit TRBD2. Germline-derived CDR1 and CDR2 are SGHNT and YYREEE (reference sequence). The CDR3 runs to 17 residues. The junction had 5 bases not matched to a gene; V was cut back by 2 bases and J by 0 bases. The CDR3 DNA is TGTGCCAGCAGCTTCCTAGCGGGGGGCTCTAGCACAGATACGCAGTATTTT. Its translation is CASSFLAGGSSTDTQYF.

The chain has TRBV7-2 and TRBJ1-2; TRBD1 matches at 10 bases. V lost 5 bases, J lost 5 bases, and 5 bases stayed unmatched. The germline V gene encodes CDR1 SGHTA and CDR2 FQGNSA. The CDR3 contains 14 residues. In DNA, the CDR3 is TGTGCCAGCAGCGCCCGACAGGGGGCTTATGGCTACACCTTC. Encoded protein: CASSARQGAYGYTF.

V and J are TRBV5-1 and TRBJ2-5; 7 nucleotides align to TRBD1. Trimming at V came to 4 bases and at J to 4 bases, leaving 10 bases not matched to a gene. The CDR3 consists of 15 residues. Germline V gene sequence: CDR1 SGHRS, CDR2 YFSETQ. The CDR3 coding sequence is TGCGCCAGCAGCACTGACACATACAGGGGAGAGACCCAGTACTTC. Protein: CASSTDTYRGETQYF.

J is TRBJ1-6 and V is TRBV14, with a possible D match to TRBD1 (5 bases). Trimming pared 5 bases from V and 8 bases from J, leaving 13 bases between. This CDR3 comprises 14 residues. CDR1 and CDR2 from the germline V gene are SGHDN and FVKESK. CDR3 sequence: CASSWGPGDSPLHF. In DNA form, the CDR3 reads TGTGCCAGCAGCTGGGGCCCTGGGGATTCACCCCTCCACTTT.

A remark on this clone: Other DNA sequences in this specimen translate into the identical CDR3. V and J are TRBV5-1 and TRBJ1-2; 10 bases are a match to TRBD1. The CDR3 has 13 amino acids. Germline V CDR1 and CDR2: SGHRS, YFSETQ. V was pared by 4 bases and J by 6 bases, with 3 bases of the junction left unmatched. The CDR3 DNA sequence: TGCGCCAGCAGCCAGGGACAGGGGAATGGCTACACCTTC. Amino acids: CASSQGQGNGYTF. Using reference TRBV5-1 and TRBJ1-2 for the parts outside the CDR3, the full variable domain is KAGVTQTPRYLIKTRGQQVTLSCSPISGHRSVSWYQQTPGQGLQFLFEYFSETQRNKGNFPGRFSGRQFSNSRSEMNVSTLELGDSALYLCASSQGQGNGYTFGSGTRLTVV.

This clone was counted at least ten times. The chain uses TRBV4-2 and TRBJ2-5, with D perhaps TRBD1 (6 bases). With 1 base removed from V and 2 bases from J, the gap between germline ends came to 11 bases. The germline V gene encodes CDR1 LGHNA and CDR2 YNFKEQ. The CDR3 consists of 15 residues. Here the CDR3 DNA reads TGTGCCAGCAGCCAAGTTTGGGGGCAGCAAGAGACCCAGTACTTC. It translates to CASSQVWGQQETQYF.